This TCR beta chain was captured in a study of cytomegalovirus exposure and HLA in healthy donors. Looking at the study overall: Early release data held 75 million to 100 million unique TCRs from HLA-typed donors.

Participants comprised healthy donors of bone marrow. In the case of this clone: Its antigen is undetermined.

General study findings and limits: Most subjects' HLA-A and HLA-B alleles were reportedly predicted from TCR beta sequences. In a later analysis, HLA-associated TCR beta chains were more clonally expanded than equally common others.

The V gene end was trimmed by 6 bases and the J gene end by 7 bases; junction bases not matched to a gene: 8. The CDR3 contains 15 residues. Germline CDR1 MNHNY, CDR2 SVGAGI (reference sequence). Primers for the PCR totalled 60 Vbeta and 13 Jbeta. Generated by immunoSEQ multiplex PCR, the TCRdb table keeps only in-frame clones and is missing some. The top ten clones hold 0.6% to 0.7% of a sample with 190,000 or so clones, approximately 80% of them seen once. The source is a boy aged 10-17 years in good health and CMV-seronegative. Sequenced: PBMCs. This chain joins TRBV6-6 and TRBJ1-6, with 8 bases identical to TRBD1. CDR3 DNA: TGTGCCAGCAGGGAACGGACAGGGCGAAATTCACCCCTCCACTTT. Encoded protein: CASRERTGRNSPLHF.